The rows below give T cell receptor beta chains drawn from one sample of a study of shared clonotypes between healthy human individuals. TCRdb's copy holds only in-frame clones and misses some; the assay was immunoSEQ multiplex PCR. The table records some 470,000 clones, approximately 80% of them present only once. The material sequenced was PBMCs. These receptors originate from a woman in her thirties or forties in good health. Some clones in this sample may be carry-over from other donors' samples. Both conserved end residues are part of each CDR3. The order of the fields is J gene, CDR3 length, clone size, D gene, V gene, CDR3 protein, CDR3 DNA. The D gene is left open where the match is weak. Expanded clones get a size class; other rows say once, few or many, or leave the size out.

j_call: TRBJ1-2; cdr3_length: 15; clone_size: few; d_call: -; v_call: TRBV27; cdr3_aa: CASTQLPAGRYGYTF; cdr3_nt: TGTGCCAGCACCCAACTCCCGGCAGGGCGCTATGGCTACACCTTC
j_call: TRBJ1-1; cdr3_length: 14; clone_size: -; d_call: -; v_call: TRBV15; cdr3_aa: CATSPAASNTEAFF; cdr3_nt: TGTGCCACCAGCCCTGCTGCCAGCAACACTGAAGCTTTCTTT
j_call: TRBJ2-5; cdr3_length: 15; clone_size: -; d_call: TRBD1; v_call: TRBV6-4; cdr3_aa: CASSASQGAQETQYF; cdr3_nt: TGTGCCAGCAGTGCATCCCAGGGGGCCCAAGAGACCCAGTACTTC
j_call: TRBJ1-1; cdr3_length: 18; clone_size: many; d_call: TRBD1; v_call: TRBV28; cdr3_aa: CASSLRQGVVYTSTEAFF; cdr3_nt: TGTGCCAGCAGTTTGAGGCAGGGGGTAGTTTACACGAGCACTGAAGCTTTCTTT
j_call: TRBJ2-7; cdr3_length: 14; clone_size: -; d_call: -; v_call: TRBV6-6; cdr3_aa: CASSGGALSYEQYF; cdr3_nt: TGTGCCAGTTCCGGGGGAGCGCTCTCCTACGAGCAGTACTTC
j_call: TRBJ2-3; cdr3_length: 14; clone_size: -; d_call: -; v_call: TRBV27; cdr3_aa: CASSLRAATDTQYF; cdr3_nt: TGTGCCAGCAGCCTCCGGGCCGCGACAGATACGCAGTATTTT
j_call: TRBJ2-3; cdr3_length: 17; clone_size: -; d_call: TRBD2; v_call: TRBV4-1; cdr3_aa: CASSQSGLAGGVDTQYF; cdr3_nt: TGCGCCAGCAGCCAATCAGGACTAGCGGGAGGGGTAGATACGCAGTATTTT
j_call: TRBJ2-1; cdr3_length: 16; clone_size: -; d_call: -; v_call: TRBV7-6; cdr3_aa: CASSLVATDWRGEQFF; cdr3_nt: TGTGCCAGCAGCTTAGTTGCAACAGATTGGCGGGGTGAGCAGTTCTTC
j_call: TRBJ2-7; cdr3_length: 14; clone_size: -; d_call: -; v_call: TRBV7-9; cdr3_aa: CASSGTASSYEQYF; cdr3_nt: TGTGCCAGCAGCGGGACCGCCAGCTCCTACGAGCAGTACTTC
j_call: TRBJ2-2; cdr3_length: 14; clone_size: few; d_call: -; v_call: TRBV30; cdr3_aa: CAWSVSGNTGELFF; cdr3_nt: TGTGCCTGGAGTGTTAGCGGAAACACCGGGGAGCTGTTTTTT